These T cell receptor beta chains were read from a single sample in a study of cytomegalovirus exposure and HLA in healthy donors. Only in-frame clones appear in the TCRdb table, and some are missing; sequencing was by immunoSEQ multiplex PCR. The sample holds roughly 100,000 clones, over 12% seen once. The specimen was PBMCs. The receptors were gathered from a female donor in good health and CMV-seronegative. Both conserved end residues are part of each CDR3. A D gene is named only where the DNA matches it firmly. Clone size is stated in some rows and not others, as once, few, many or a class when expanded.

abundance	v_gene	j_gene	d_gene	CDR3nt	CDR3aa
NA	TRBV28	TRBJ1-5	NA	TGTGCCAGCAACAGGAACAGGGCCCGAGGGAATCAGCCCCAGCATTTT	CASNRNRARGNQPQHF
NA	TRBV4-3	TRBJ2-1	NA	TGCGCCAGCAGCCAGGAGCGGAATGAGCAGTTCTTC	CASSQERNEQFF
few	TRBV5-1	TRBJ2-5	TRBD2	TGCGCCAGCAGCTTGGCGGGACTAGCGGGAGAGACCCAGTACTTC	CASSLAGLAGETQYF
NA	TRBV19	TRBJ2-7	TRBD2	TGTGCCAGTAGAAGTAAGGGACTAGCGGGGGCCTACGAGCAGTACTTC	CASRSKGLAGAYEQYF
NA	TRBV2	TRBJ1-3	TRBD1	TGTGCCCAAGGGACAGGGGGCTTTAGGTCTGGAAACACCATATATTTT	CAQGTGGFRSGNTIYF
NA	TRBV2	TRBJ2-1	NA	TGTGCCAGCACCCAACGACAGTCTTCTGAGCAGTTCTTC	CASTQRQSSEQFF
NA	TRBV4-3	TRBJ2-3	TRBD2	TGCGCCAGCGGCGGGGGGGCGGGTACGCAGTATTTT	CASGGGAGTQYF
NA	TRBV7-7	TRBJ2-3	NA	TGTGCTAGCAGCGCAGACTATGCAGATACGCAGTATTTT	CASSADYADTQYF
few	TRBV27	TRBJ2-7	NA	TGTGCCAGCAGTTTATCGCTGACACCCTACGAGCAGTACTTC	CASSLSLTPYEQYF
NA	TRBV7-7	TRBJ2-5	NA	TGTGCTAGCAGCTTAGCTGGCGGGACCCTACAAGAGACCCAGTACTTC	CASSLAGGTLQETQYF